A single sample gave rise to the 9 T cell receptor beta chains below, sequenced in a study of identical twins. MiXCR, run by TCRdb on the 5' RACE reads, gives a single entry per CDR3 protein. The table shows 690,000 or so distinct CDR3 sequences, with under 9% occurring only once. The same data also contributed to another study, on yellow fever vaccine responses in identical twins.

Sequencing used PBMCs. The receptors shown here come from a woman younger than 30 in good health.

The chain combines TRBV4-1 with TRBJ2-7; TRBD2 aligns across 7 bases. The CDR3 runs to 15 residues. In germline, CDR1 is MGHRA, CDR2 YSYEKL. V shed 4 bases and J 6 bases; nucleotides not matched to a gene: 12. For the CDR3, the DNA is TGCGCCAGCAGCCCCTGGAACAGCGGGAAAGGCGAGCAGTACTTC. This translates into CASSPWNSGKGEQYF.

The rearrangement joins TRBV7-2 to TRBJ2-3, with TRBD1 matching 7 bases. Germline V gene data show CDR1 as SGHTA and CDR2 as FQGNSA. Trimming at V came to 5 bases and at J to 4 bases, leaving 6 bases not matched to a gene. The CDR3 extends over 14 amino acids. CDR3: CASSVNRGSDTQYF. The CDR3 DNA is TGTGCCAGCAGCGTAAACAGGGGTTCAGATACGCAGTATTTT.

This clonotype was counted ten times or more. The chain carries TRBV29-1 and TRBJ2-1, with D unresolved. This CDR3 is 10 amino acids long. CDR1 and CDR2 (germline): SQVTM, ANQGSEA. V lost 5 bases and J lost 10, with 9 bases in between. CDR3 in DNA: TGCAGCGTTCTGGTTGCGGAGCAGTTCTTC. It codes for CSVLVAEQFF.

The table lists this clonotype with a few counts. This chain joins TRBV25-1 and TRBJ2-6; D remains unclear. The CDR3 spans 15 residues. V lost 5 bases to trimming and J lost 0 bases, with 8 bases between them. Germline CDR1 is MGHDK and CDR2 is SYGVNS. This CDR3 is CASSYRISGANVLTF. The CDR3 DNA reads as TGTGCCAGCAGTTACCGGATCTCTGGGGCCAACGTCCTGACTTTC.

The sample holds many counts of this clonotype. This chain links TRBV11-2 with TRBJ2-1; D unresolved. Trimming left V 0 bases short and J 0 bases short, with 6 bases between. Germline values: CDR1 SGHAT, CDR2 FQNNGV. There are 15 residues in the CDR3. In DNA, the CDR3 is TGTGCCAGCAGCTTAGAATGGAGCTCCTACAATGAGCAGTTCTTC. Translating it yields CASSLEWSSYNEQFF.

This clonotype has just a few counts. The chain couples TRBV12-3 or TRBV12-4 to TRBJ2-7; 8 bases agree with TRBD2. The junction had 4 bases not matched to a gene; V was cut back by 3 bases and J by 0 bases. The CDR3 covers 15 residues. The CDR3 reads CASSFKGLDSYEQYF. The CDR3 DNA reads as TGTGCCAGCAGTTTTAAGGGACTAGACTCCTACGAGCAGTACTTC.

There are a few counts of this clonotype. The rearrangement joins TRBV4-2 to TRBJ2-1; 10 nucleotides line up with TRBD2. CDR1 and CDR2 (germline): LGHNA, YNFKEQ. V lost 4 bases and J lost 4; bases outside the gene matches: 10. CDR3 length: 17 amino acids. DNA of the CDR3: TGTGCCAGCAGCCCTGGACTAGCGGCGAACCCTTACAATGAGCAGTTCTTC. It yields the protein CASSPGLAANPYNEQFF.

This clonotype has just a few counts. V is TRBV11-2 and J is TRBJ2-7, with 9 positions matching TRBD1. After removal of 1 base from V and 3 bases from J, the junction contained 4 bases not matched to a gene. CDR1 is SGHAT, CDR2 FQNNGV, per germline. The CDR3 is 15 amino acids. This CDR3 reads CASSLVWDRVYEQYF. CDR3 nucleotide sequence: TGTGCCAGCAGCTTAGTTTGGGACAGGGTCTACGAGCAGTACTTC.

There are many counts of this clonotype. The chain carries TRBV3-1 and TRBJ2-3; a weak D match, TRBD2 (6 bases). The CDR3 loop spans 17 amino acids. Trimming left V 1 base short and J 2 bases short, with 16 bases between. CDR1 and CDR2 (germline): LGHDT, YNNKEL (reference sequence). The CDR3 bases are TGTGCCAGCAGCCAAGTTTCAAGGACTACAGTCACAGATACGCAGTATTTT. It yields the protein CASSQVSRTTVTDTQYF.